A selection of T cell receptor beta chains follows, all from one sample in a study of OX40 agonist ivuxolimab in advanced cancers. Clones were sequenced by immunoSEQ multiplex PCR, and TCRdb holds only the in-frame ones, with some missing. The sample holds about 59,000 clones, around 85% seen once. The sample here was CD4+ or CD8+ T cells sorted from blood, taken in a trial of the OX40 agonist ivuxolimab. The receptors derive from an adult with an advanced solid tumor such as melanoma, head and neck, liver or kidney cancer. Each CDR3 is given with its conserved first and last residue. The D gene is left open where the match is weak. Only part of the rows carry a size: once, few, many, or a class if the clone is expanded.

CDR3 length	V gene	D gene	J gene	clone size	CDR3 protein	CDR3 DNA
12	TRBV6-6	.	TRBJ2-2	.	CATYRSTGELFF	TGTGCCACCTACAGGAGCACCGGGGAGCTGTTTTTT
15	TRBV5-8	.	TRBJ2-1	.	CASSLGVGRDNEQFF	TGTGCCAGCAGCTTGGGAGTTGGCAGGGACAATGAGCAGTTCTTC
14	TRBV14	.	TRBJ2-7	once	CASSQGPSGYEQYF	TGTGCCAGCAGCCAAGGTCCTTCGGGCTACGAGCAGTACTTC
13	TRBV5-6	.	TRBJ2-3	.	CASSPDSSDTQYF	TGTGCCAGCAGTCCGGACAGTTCAGATACGCAGTATTTT
15	TRBV27	TRBD2	TRBJ2-7	.	CASKEIPSGSSEQYF	TGTGCCAGCAAGGAAATCCCTAGCGGGAGTAGCGAGCAGTACTTC
15	TRBV9	.	TRBJ2-1	.	CASSVGSATNNEQFF	TGTGCCAGCAGCGTAGGTTCGGCGACTAACAATGAGCAGTTCTTC
14	TRBV5-4	TRBD1	TRBJ2-5	.	CASSHRQGVETQYF	TGTGCCAGCAGCCATAGACAGGGAGTGGAGACCCAGTACTTC
14	TRBV11-2	.	TRBJ2-4	.	CASSPAGAKNIQYF	TGTGCCAGCAGTCCAGCGGGAGCCAAAAACATTCAGTACTTC
13	TRBV14	TRBD1	TRBJ2-7	.	CASSHYRGNEQYF	TGTGCCAGCAGCCATTACAGGGGAAACGAGCAGTACTTC
17	TRBV9	TRBD2	TRBJ2-2	.	CASSVGAGGPGVGELFF	TGTGCCAGCAGCGTAGGAGCGGGAGGCCCGGGGGTTGGGGAGCTGTTTTTT
14	TRBV5-4	.	TRBJ2-3	.	CASRRPGSTDTQYF	TGTGCCAGCAGGCGCCCCGGGAGCACAGATACGCAGTATTTT
11	TRBV2	.	TRBJ1-2	.	CASRQRYGYTF	TGTGCCAGCAGACAGAGATATGGCTACACCTTC
16	TRBV30	.	TRBJ1-3	.	CAWHPLGASSGNTIYF	TGTGCCTGGCATCCCCTGGGGGCCAGCTCAGGAAACACCATATATTTT
11	TRBV6-5	.	TRBJ1-2	.	CASSRTDGYTF	TGTGCCAGCAGCCGGACTGATGGCTACACCTTC
14	TRBV2	TRBD1	TRBJ1-2	.	CASSPTGTVHGYTF	TGTGCCAGCAGTCCTACCGGGACAGTTCATGGCTACACCTTC
14	TRBV11-2	TRBD2	TRBJ2-3	.	CASSSDSGIDTQYF	TGTGCCAGCAGCTCCGATAGCGGGATTGATACGCAGTATTTT
16	TRBV5-6	TRBD2	TRBJ2-2	once	CASSLLASGNTGELFF	TGTGCCAGCAGCTTGCTGGCTAGCGGGAACACCGGGGAGCTGTTTTTT
17	TRBV7-9	.	TRBJ1-1	.	CASSRMTTVPMNTEAFF	TGTGCCAGCAGCCGCATGACGACAGTCCCTATGAACACTGAAGCTTTCTTT
15	TRBV19	TRBD1	TRBJ2-2	.	CASIQRGQGAGELFF	TGTGCCAGTATCCAGCGAGGCCAGGGGGCCGGGGAGCTGTTTTTT